Below, 6 T cell receptor beta chains from the same sample are listed, as sequenced in a study of regulatory T cells in long-lasting Graves disease. Sequencing libraries for TCR beta were prepared with iRepertoire HTBI primers and Arm-PCR of CDR3 regions. TCRdb analysed the multiplex PCR reads with MiXCR anew, one entry per CDR3 protein. This sample has approximately 350,000 distinct CDR3 sequences, with over 9.5% found just once. Stated time point: newly diagnosed GD, antithyroid drugs for less than 3 months. Extracted RNA from PBMCs served as the source of the TCR library. The sample also formed part of further work on T cells in Graves' hyperthyroidism and ophthalmopathy.

The sequencing used peripheral blood mononuclear cells (PBMCs), collected at new diagnosis, from a patient treated with antithyroid drugs. The receptor set was obtained from a woman aged 18-35 years with Graves disease.

This clonotype was seen repeatedly, ten times or more. The chain employs TRBV12-3 or TRBV12-4 and TRBJ2-2; unclear D gene. V gave up 6 bases and J gave up 4 bases, with 9 bases separating them. This CDR3 is built from 13 residues. The CDR3 coding sequence is TGTGCCAGCAGAAGGACGTTCACCGGGGAGCTGTTTTTT. Its translation is CASRRTFTGELFF.

At least ten counts were recorded for this clonotype. The chain employs TRBV14 and TRBJ2-1; TRBD2 aligns across 9 bases. The CDR3 is made up of 16 amino acids. Unmatched junction bases numbered 11, after V lost 6 bases and J lost 5 bases. Germline V gene data show CDR1 as SGHDN and CDR2 as FVKESK. The CDR3 DNA sequence: TGTGCCAGCAGGCCCTTCACCCTAGCGGGACACAATGAGCAGTTCTTC. It encodes CASRPFTLAGHNEQFF.

This clonotype has a count of ten or more. This chain links TRBV27 with TRBJ2-1; D not certain. The CDR3 covers 14 residues. Germline CDR1 is MNHEY and CDR2 is SMNVEV (reference sequence). The germline V and J ends were trimmed by 5 bases and 6 bases, with 14 bases remaining between them. The CDR3 coding sequence is TGTGCCAGCAGTCGCTTGGAGATACTCAATGAGCAGTTCTTC. Its protein is CASSRLEILNEQFF.

This clonotype was detected many times. The chain joins TRBV5-1 to TRBJ2-3, with D maybe TRBD1 (5 bases). There are 16 residues in the CDR3. Trimming removed 0 bases from V and 2 bases from J, with 13 bases in between. Germline lookup yields CDR1 SGHRS and CDR2 YFSETQ. CDR3 loop: CASSLGDLGVTDTQYF. CDR3 in DNA: TGCGCCAGCAGCTTGGGAGATCTAGGGGTCACAGATACGCAGTATTTT.

V usage is TRBV28 and J usage is TRBJ2-7; D is ambiguous. V lost 5 bases and J 2 bases, leaving 7 bases between the germline ends. The CDR3 loop spans 12 amino acids. Germline assignment: CDR1 MDHEN and CDR2 SYDVKM. CDR3 sequence (DNA): TGTGCCAGCAGTGCCATTCCCTACGAGCAGTACTTC. It codes for CASSAIPYEQYF. Using reference TRBV28 and TRBJ2-7 for the parts outside the CDR3, the full variable domain is DVKVTQSSRYLVKRTGEKVFLECVQDMDHENMFWYRQDPGLGLRLIYFSYDVKMKEKGDIPEGYSVSREKKERFSLILESASTNQTSMYLCASSAIPYEQYFGPGTRLTVT.

The chain couples TRBV19 to TRBJ1-5, with TRBD1 identical over 8 bases. This CDR3 is built from 15 residues. Looked up from germline, CDR1 is LNHDA and CDR2 is SQIVND (reference sequence). V dropped 5 bases and J dropped 7; count of bases not matched to a gene: 10. This chain's CDR3 is CASSSQRQGLQPQHF. DNA for the CDR3: TGTGCCAGTAGTTCACAACGACAGGGGCTCCAGCCCCAGCATTTT.